This T cell receptor beta chain was captured by sequencing in a study of shared clonotypes between healthy human individuals. CDR3 length equals 17 residues. Trimming at V came to 6 bases and at J to 8 bases, leaving 16 bases not matched to a gene. Germline V gene data show CDR1 as KGHSH and CDR2 as LQKENI. The assay was immunoSEQ multiplex PCR, and TCRdb's table has in-frame clones only and misses some. The table records 2 million to 2.5 million clones, 93% of them present only once. The sequencing sample was made of naive CD4+ T cells from PBMCs. Regarding subset: CD45RA+ positively selected. The source is a man between 18 and 35 years old in good health. Some clones in this sample may be carry-over from other donors' samples. J is TRBJ1-4 and V is TRBV18; TRBD1 agrees at 9 bases. The CDR3 here is CASSSTGGTPQGEKLFF. The CDR3 DNA sequence: TGTGCCAGCTCTTCGACAGGGGGGACCCCTCAGGGGGAAAAACTGTTTTTT.